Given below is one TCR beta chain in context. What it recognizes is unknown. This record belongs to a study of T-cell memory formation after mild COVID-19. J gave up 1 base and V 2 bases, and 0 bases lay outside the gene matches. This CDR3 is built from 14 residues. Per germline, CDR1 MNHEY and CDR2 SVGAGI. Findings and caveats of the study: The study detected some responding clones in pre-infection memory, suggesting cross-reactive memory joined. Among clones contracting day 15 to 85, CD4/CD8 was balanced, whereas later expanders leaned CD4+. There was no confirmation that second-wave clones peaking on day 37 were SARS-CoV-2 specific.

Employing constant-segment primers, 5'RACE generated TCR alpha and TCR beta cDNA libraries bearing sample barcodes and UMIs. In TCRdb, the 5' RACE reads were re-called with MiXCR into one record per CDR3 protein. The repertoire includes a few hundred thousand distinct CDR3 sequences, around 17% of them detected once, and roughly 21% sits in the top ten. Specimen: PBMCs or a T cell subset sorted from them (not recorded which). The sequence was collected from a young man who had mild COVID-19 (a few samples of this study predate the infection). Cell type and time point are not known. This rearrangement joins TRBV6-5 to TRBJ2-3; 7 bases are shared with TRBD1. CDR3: CASSYRGRTDTQYF. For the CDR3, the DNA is TGTGCCAGCAGTTACAGGGGGCGCACAGATACGCAGTATTTT.